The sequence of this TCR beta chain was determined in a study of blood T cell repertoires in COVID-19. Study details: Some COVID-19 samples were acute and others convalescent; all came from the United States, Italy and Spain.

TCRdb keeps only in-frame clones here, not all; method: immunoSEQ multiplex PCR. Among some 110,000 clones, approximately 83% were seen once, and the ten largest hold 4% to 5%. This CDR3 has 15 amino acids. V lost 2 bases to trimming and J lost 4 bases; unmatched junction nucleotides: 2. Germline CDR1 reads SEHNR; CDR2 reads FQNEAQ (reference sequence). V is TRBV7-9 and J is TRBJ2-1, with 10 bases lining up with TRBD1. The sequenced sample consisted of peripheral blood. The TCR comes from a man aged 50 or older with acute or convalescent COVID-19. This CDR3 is CASSLRTGGYNEQFF. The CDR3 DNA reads TGTGCCAGCAGCTTAAGGACAGGGGGGTACAATGAGCAGTTCTTC.